These 29 T cell receptor beta chains originate from one sample sequenced in a study of blood T cell repertoires in COVID-19. Clones were read by immunoSEQ multiplex PCR, and TCRdb kept only the in-frame ones, dropping some. Here the sample spans 130,000 to 150,000 clones, approximately 86% being singletons. The specimen sequenced was peripheral blood. The receptors originated from a woman between 40 and 50 years old with active or convalescent COVID-19.

J is TRBJ1-4 and V is TRBV2; D might be TRBD1 (6 bases). The germline V gene encodes CDR1 SNHLY and CDR2 FYNNEI. V was cut by 2 bases and J by 7 bases, with 14 bases left in between. The CDR3 has 15 amino acids. CDR3 amino acids: CASSESARGVEKLFF. As DNA, the CDR3 is TGTGCCAGCAGTGAATCGGCCAGGGGTGTTGAAAAACTGTTTTTT. Looking up the rest from reference TRBV2 and TRBJ1-4 gives the full variable domain: EPEVTQTPSHQVTQMGQEVILRCVPISNHLYFYWYRQILGQKVEFLVSFYNNEISEKSEIFDDQFSVERPDGSNFTLKIRSTKLEDSAMYFCASSESARGVEKLFFGSGTQLSVL.

CDR3 in amino acids: CASSLRGDTIYF. Here the CDR3 DNA reads TGTGCCAGCAGTTTACGGGGAGACACCATATATTTT. The V and J genes are TRBV12-3 or TRBV12-4 and TRBJ1-3, with D unresolved. This CDR3 has 12 amino acids. The V and J ends lost 2 bases and 8 bases respectively, with 7 bases between them.

V usage is TRBV5-4 and J usage is TRBJ2-2; 7 bases are shared with TRBD1. CDR1 SGHNT and CDR2 YYREEE come from the germline V gene (reference sequence). The CDR3 contains 15 residues. The trim removed 0 bases at V and 2 bases at J, leaving 1 base unmatched. The CDR3 DNA follows: TGTGCCAGCAGCTTGGGACAGGGCAACACCGGGGAGCTGTTTTTT. Translation: CASSLGQGNTGELFF.

CDR3 sequence (DNA): TGCGCCAGCAGCCAAGAATTGTCCACCCGGGGTTCACCCCTCCACTTT. Residues: CASSQELSTRGSPLHF. The gene calls are TRBV4-3 and TRBJ1-6, with D unresolved. Germline CDR1 and CDR2: LGHNA and YSLEER. The CDR3 covers 16 residues. Trimming left V 0 bases short and J 9 bases short, with 15 bases between.

This chain connects TRBV5-5 to TRBJ1-2, with 8 bases matching TRBD1. V was clipped by 5 bases and J by 6 bases; unmatched bases: 6. The CDR3 length is 13 residues. The germline CDR1 and CDR2 sequences are SGHKS and YYEKEE (reference sequence). CDR3 nucleotides: TGTGCCAGCAGTTCCGGGACAGGAGATGGCTACACCTTC. This sequence encodes CASSSGTGDGYTF.

V and J are TRBV18 and TRBJ1-6; D may be TRBD1 (5 bases). V dropped 5 bases and J dropped 10 bases, with 18 bases sitting between them. This CDR3 is built from 15 residues. CDR1 is KGHSH and CDR2 is LQKENI in the germline V gene. The CDR3 spells CASSVADSHGSPLHF. The CDR3 nucleotides read TGTGCCAGCTCAGTCGCAGACAGCCACGGCTCACCCCTCCACTTT. Looking up the rest from reference TRBV18 and TRBJ1-6 gives the full variable domain: NAGVMQNPRHLVRRRGQEARLRCSPMKGHSHVYWYRQLPEEGLKFMVYLQKENIIDESGMPKERFSAEFPKEGPSILRIQQVVRGDSAAYFCASSVADSHGSPLHFGNGTRLTVT.

This clone was detected only a few times. The J gene is TRBJ1-1, the V gene TRBV28; D is ambiguous. This CDR3 spans 12 amino acids. V lost 5 bases, J lost 10 bases, and 14 bases lay in between. Germline CDR1 MDHEN, CDR2 SYDVKM. CDR3 nucleotide sequence: TGTGCCAGCAGTCCCTACGGCCAGCGAGCTTTCTTT. Its translation is CASSPYGQRAFF.

V is TRBV6-5 and J is TRBJ1-3, with D unclear. The V and J ends lost 8 bases and 0 bases respectively, with 11 bases between them. CDR1 and CDR2 (germline): MNHEY, SVGAGI. The CDR3 covers 14 residues. CDR3 amino acids: CASGQTRSGNTIYF. CDR3 sequence (DNA): TGTGCCAGCGGGCAGACCCGCTCTGGAAACACCATATATTTT.

The CDR3 region has the DNA TGTGCCACAAGCCCGCGGGGGATCTATGGCTACACCTTC. It specifies CATSPRGIYGYTF. V gene TRBV6-2 or TRBV6-3 combines with J gene TRBJ1-2; a possible D gene is TRBD1 (5 bases). CDR3 length: 13 amino acids. Per germline, CDR1 MNHEY and CDR2 SVGEGT. The V end was cut by 10 bases, the J end by 4 bases, with 16 bases between.

CDR3 sequence (DNA): TGTGCCAGCAGCCAAGAGAGGGTGCGGATAGAGACCCAGTACTTC. Amino acids: CASSQERVRIETQYF. The gene calls are TRBV3-1 (or the pseudogene TRBV3-2) and TRBJ2-5; TRBD2 is a possible D gene (5 bases). The CDR3 covers 15 residues. The V gene's germline CDR1 is LGHDT and CDR2 YNNKEL (reference sequence). V was shortened by 0 bases and J by 4 bases, with 12 bases between the two germline ends.

With regard to this clone: The identical CDR3 is also encoded by other nucleotide sequences in the sample. The J gene is TRBJ1-3, the V gene TRBV7-2; weak D call: TRBD1 (6 bases). The CDR3 extends over 14 amino acids. Germline values: CDR1 SGHTA, CDR2 FQGNSA. V dropped 4 bases and J dropped 1 base, with 8 bases sitting between them. The CDR3 coding sequence is TGTGCCAGCAGCTCACAGGGATCTGGAAACACCATATATTTT. Residues: CASSSQGSGNTIYF.

This clone was detected once. The V call is TRBV15, the J call TRBJ1-2; TRBD1 matches 7 bases. Losses at the gene ends were 5 bases for V and 4 bases for J; bases not matched to a gene: 10. The CDR3 covers 15 residues. Germline V CDR1 and CDR2: LNHNV, YYDKDF (reference sequence). In DNA, the CDR3 is TGTGCCACCAGCCCGTGGCAGGGGGACACCTATGGCTACACCTTC. Translation gives CATSPWQGDTYGYTF.

This clone has just a few counts. The chain recombines TRBV28 with TRBJ2-5; 7 bases line up with TRBD2. CDR1 is MDHEN, CDR2 SYDVKM, per germline. The CDR3 is 14 amino acids. V shed 8 bases and J 3 bases; nucleotides not matched to a gene: 9. CDR3 protein: CASAGLEREETQYF. The CDR3 region has the DNA TGTGCCAGCGCCGGACTAGAAAGGGAAGAGACCCAGTACTTC. The complete variable domain, with remaining parts taken from reference TRBV28 and TRBJ2-5, reads DVKVTQSSRYLVKRTGEKVFLECVQDMDHENMFWYRQDPGLGLRLIYFSYDVKMKEKGDIPEGYSVSREKKERFSLILESASTNQTSMYLCASAGLEREETQYFGPGTRLLVL.

CDR3 DNA: TGTGCCAGTAGGCCTGACAGGGGACGCACTGAAGCTTTCTTT. Protein sequence: CASRPDRGRTEAFF. The rearrangement uses TRBV19 and TRBJ1-1, with TRBD1 matching over 8 bases. Germline assignment: CDR1 LNHDA and CDR2 SQIVND (reference sequence). The CDR3 consists of 14 residues. The ends lost 6 bases at V and 4 bases at J; junction bases unmatched: 7.

This chain connects TRBV5-6 to TRBJ1-6; no definite D call. The germline V and J ends were trimmed by 0 bases and 9 bases, with 16 bases remaining between them. The CDR3 covers 16 residues. Germline CDR1 and CDR2: SGHDT and YYEEEE. This chain's CDR3 is CASSLVGSPAGSPLHF. The CDR3 region has the DNA TGTGCCAGCAGCTTGGTGGGGTCACCGGCGGGTTCACCCCTCCACTTT.

CDR3 loop: CASSFRDRGPGAAFF. The CDR3 DNA sequence: TGTGCCAGCAGTTTCCGGGACAGGGGGCCGGGGGCTGCTTTCTTT. This chain connects TRBV28 to TRBJ1-1; 12 bases agree with TRBD1. CDR3 length equals 15 residues. The V gene's germline CDR1 is MDHEN and CDR2 SYDVKM. With 3 bases clipped from V and 11 bases from J, the junction kept 10 bases outside the gene matches. Looking up the rest from reference TRBV28 and TRBJ1-1 gives the full variable domain: DVKVTQSSRYLVKRTGEKVFLECVQDMDHENMFWYRQDPGLGLRLIYFSYDVKMKEKGDIPEGYSVSREKKERFSLILESASTNQTSMYLCASSFRDRGPGAAFFGQGTRLTVV.

V is TRBV4-3 and J is TRBJ2-7; D might be TRBD2 (5 bases). This CDR3 region has 16 residues. Trimming stripped 2 bases from V and 4 bases from J, with 18 bases between. Germline V gene data show CDR1 as LGHNA and CDR2 as YSLEER. CDR3 sequence (DNA): TGCGCCAGCAGCCAAATCATCGGTGGAGGTGGATACGAGCAGTACTTC. Translation gives CASSQIIGGGGYEQYF.

This sequence joins TRBV18 and TRBJ2-5, with TRBD2 matching over 10 bases. CDR1 and CDR2 (germline): KGHSH, LQKENI. The V and J ends lost 3 bases and 2 bases, in that order; junction bases with no gene match: 6. This CDR3 is built from 16 residues. Here the CDR3 reads CASSPLEAGGQETQYF. The CDR3 bases are TGTGCCAGCTCACCTCTCGAAGCGGGGGGGCAAGAGACCCAGTACTTC. Using reference TRBV18 and TRBJ2-5 for the parts outside the CDR3, the full variable domain is NAGVMQNPRHLVRRRGQEARLRCSPMKGHSHVYWYRQLPEEGLKFMVYLQKENIIDESGMPKERFSAEFPKEGPSILRIQQVVRGDSAAYFCASSPLEAGGQETQYFGPGTRLLVL.

V is TRBV4-1 and J is TRBJ2-5; D uncertain. The V gene's germline CDR1 is MGHRA and CDR2 YSYEKL. V was cut by 0 bases and J by 4 bases, with 18 bases left in between. This CDR3 spans 17 amino acids. The CDR3 bases are TGCGCCAGCAGCCAAGAGTCATATCAGATCCCAGGAGAGACCCAGTACTTC. Amino acid sequence: CASSQESYQIPGETQYF.

This chain joins TRBV28 and TRBJ1-4; D gene unclear. This CDR3 comprises 17 residues. Germline V lookup: CDR1 MDHEN, CDR2 SYDVKM. V shed 2 bases and J shed 1 base, with 14 bases lying between them. The CDR3, as DNA: TGTGCCAGCAGTTTACATGGGTTTAGCTTAACTAATGAAAAACTGTTTTTT. It specifies CASSLHGFSLTNEKLFF. Supplemented by reference TRBV28 and TRBJ1-4, the full variable domain reads DVKVTQSSRYLVKRTGEKVFLECVQDMDHENMFWYRQDPGLGLRLIYFSYDVKMKEKGDIPEGYSVSREKKERFSLILESASTNQTSMYLCASSLHGFSLTNEKLFFGSGTQLSVL.

There are a few counts of this clone. This sequence joins TRBV5-4 and TRBJ1-1, with 10 positions matching TRBD1. CDR1 and CDR2 from the germline V gene are SGHNT and YYREEE (reference sequence). This CDR3 is 16 amino acids long. Trimming at V came to 4 bases and at J to 1 base, leaving 7 bases not matched to a gene. CDR3 DNA sequence: TGTGCCAGCAGCGCTAGACAGGGGGCGCCGAACACTGAAGCTTTCTTT. Its translation: CASSARQGAPNTEAFF. The full variable domain, with the rest looked up from reference TRBV5-4 and TRBJ1-1, is ETGVTQSPTHLIKTRGQQVTLRCSSQSGHNTVSWYQQALGQGPQFIFQYYREEENGRGNFPPRFSGLQFPNYSSELNVNALELDDSALYLCASSARQGAPNTEAFFGQGTRLTVV.

The rearrangement uses TRBV5-5 and TRBJ1-1; maybe TRBD1 (5 bases). The CDR3 runs to 17 residues. Germline CDR1 SGHKS, CDR2 YYEKEE (reference sequence). V lost 1 base and J 4 bases, leaving 20 bases between the germline ends. The CDR3 nucleotides read TGTGCCAGCAGCTTGTTGGTAGGTGGGGGGAAGGGCACTGAAGCTTTCTTT. It yields the protein CASSLLVGGGKGTEAFF.

The CDR3 coding sequence is TGCGCCAGCAGCCAAGCGGCCAGCGTCGCCTATGGCTACACCTTC. Translating it yields CASSQAASVAYGYTF. This rearrangement joins TRBV4-3 to TRBJ1-2, with D unclear. V was pared by 1 base and J by 4 bases, with 13 bases between. This CDR3 is built from 15 residues. Germline V CDR1 and CDR2: LGHNA, YSLEER.

This clone showed up just a few times. This sequence joins TRBV6-5 and TRBJ1-5, with D uncertain. The germline V and J ends were trimmed by 9 bases and 0 bases, with 9 bases remaining between them. Germline V lookup: CDR1 MNHEY, CDR2 SVGAGI. The CDR3 runs 13 residues. CDR3 nucleotides: TGTGCCAGTGTGCGCAATAGCAATCAGCCCCAGCATTTT. This encodes CASVRNSNQPQHF.

The chain links TRBV7-9 to TRBJ1-4; D uncertain. The CDR3 loop spans 15 amino acids. Trimming removed 5 bases from V and 0 bases from J, with 10 bases in between. CDR1 SEHNR and CDR2 FQNEAQ come from the germline V gene (reference sequence). The CDR3 loop is CASSLNSATNEKLFF. Written as DNA, the CDR3 is TGTGCCAGCAGCCTAAACAGTGCAACTAATGAAAAACTGTTTTTT.

The rearrangement joins TRBV29-1 to TRBJ1-2; possibly TRBD1 for D (5 bases). Germline V gene data show CDR1 as SQVTM and CDR2 as ANQGSEA. The CDR3 sequence is 12 residues long. V lost 5 bases and J 5 bases, leaving 12 bases between the germline ends. The CDR3 region is CSVTRQSYGYTF. As DNA, the CDR3 is TGCAGCGTTACGCGACAGTCATATGGCTACACCTTC. The full variable domain, its missing parts supplied by reference TRBV29-1 and TRBJ1-2, is SAVISQKPSRDICQRGTSLTIQCQVDSQVTMMFWYRQQPGQSLTLIATANQGSEATYESGFVIDKFPISRPNLTFSTLTVSNMSPEDSSIYLCSVTRQSYGYTFGSGTRLTVV.

The chain joins TRBV30 to TRBJ2-3, with D possibly matching TRBD2 (6 bases). The CDR3 is 15 residues long. The V gene lost 4 bases and the J gene lost 0 bases, with 14 bases spanning the gap. Germline values: CDR1 GTSNPN, CDR2 SVGIG (reference sequence). As DNA, the CDR3 is TGTGCCTGGACTGGCGGGGATTCTAGCACAGATACGCAGTATTTT. Protein sequence: CAWTGGDSSTDTQYF.

The chain combines TRBV29-1 with TRBJ2-1; D is possibly TRBD2 (5 bases). The germline gives CDR1 SQVTM, CDR2 ANQGSEA. V was pared by 3 bases and J by 4 bases, with 10 bases between. The CDR3 has 13 amino acids. The CDR3 here is CSVDMGGYNEQFF. For the CDR3, the DNA is TGCAGCGTTGATATGGGCGGGTACAATGAGCAGTTCTTC.

V usage is TRBV4-1 and J usage is TRBJ2-6; TRBD1 matches at 8 bases. The J segment lost 0 bases and the V segment lost 3 bases, leaving 4 bases of the junction unmatched. CDR1 is MGHRA, CDR2 YSYEKL, per germline. The CDR3 has 17 residues. The chain's CDR3 is CASSQGQESSGANVLTF. For the CDR3, the DNA is TGCGCCAGCAGCCAGGGACAGGAGAGCTCTGGGGCCAACGTCCTGACTTTC.